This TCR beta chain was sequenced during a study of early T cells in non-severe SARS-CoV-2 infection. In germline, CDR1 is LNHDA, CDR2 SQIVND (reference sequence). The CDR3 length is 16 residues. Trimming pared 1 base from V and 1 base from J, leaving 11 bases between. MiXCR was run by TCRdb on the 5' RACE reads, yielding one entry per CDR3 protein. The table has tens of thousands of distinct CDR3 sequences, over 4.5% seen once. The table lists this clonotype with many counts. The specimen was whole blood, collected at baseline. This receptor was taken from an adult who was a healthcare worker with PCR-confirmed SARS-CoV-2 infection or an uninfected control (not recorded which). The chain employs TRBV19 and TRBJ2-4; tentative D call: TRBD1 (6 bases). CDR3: CASSIAYRAAKNIQYF. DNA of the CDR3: TGTGCCAGTAGTATAGCTTACAGGGCTGCCAAAAACATTCAGTACTTC.